A single sample is the source of the 25 T cell receptor beta chains below, sequenced in a study of shared clonotypes between healthy human individuals. Sequencing was performed with immunoSEQ multiplex PCR; in TCRdb, only in-frame clones are kept and a portion is missing. The sample yields some 2,000,000 clones, around 95% seen once. The sample comprised naive CD4+ T cells sorted from blood. Noted subset: CD45RA+ positively selected. The source of these receptors is a man younger than 35 in good health.

The chain employs TRBV21-1 and TRBJ1-2. TRBV21-1 is recorded as a pseudogene. This CDR3 contains 15 residues. This chain's CDR3 is CASSNGTRRDYGYTF. For the CDR3, the DNA is TGTGCCAGCAGCAACGGAACCCGACGCGACTATGGCTACACCTTC.

The chain uses TRBV27 and TRBJ2-2, with D perhaps TRBD2 (5 bases). The germline V gene encodes CDR1 MNHEY and CDR2 SMNVEV (reference sequence). V gave up 7 bases and J gave up 2 bases, with 11 bases separating them. This CDR3 spans 14 amino acids. CDR3 amino acids: CASNPDYNTGELFF. CDR3 nucleotides: TGTGCCAGCAATCCAGACTATAACACCGGGGAGCTGTTTTTT.

The chain carries TRBV5-6 and TRBJ2-5, with D possibly TRBD2 on 5 matching bases. CDR1 SGHDT and CDR2 YYEEEE come from the germline V gene. V was cut by 1 base and J by 5 bases, with 9 bases left in between. The CDR3 runs 13 residues. The chain's CDR3 is CASSLQLAETQYF. In DNA form, the CDR3 reads TGTGCCAGCAGCTTGCAGCTAGCTGAGACCCAGTACTTC.

V is TRBV5-1 and J is TRBJ2-7; the match to TRBD1 covers 7 bases. This CDR3 spans 17 amino acids. J gave up 2 bases and V 0 bases, and 11 bases lay outside the gene matches. In germline, CDR1 is SGHRS, CDR2 YFSETQ. CDR3 in amino acids: CASSLGFRGQLPYEQYF. The CDR3 DNA reads TGCGCCAGCAGCTTGGGTTTCCGGGGACAGTTACCCTACGAGCAGTACTTC.

The chain joins TRBV5-6 to TRBJ2-1; TRBD1 agrees at 7 bases. Per the germline V gene, CDR1 is SGHDT and CDR2 is YYEEEE. V gave up 5 bases and J gave up 5 bases; unmatched junction bases: 10. This CDR3 spans 15 amino acids. The CDR3 loop reads CASRTRQGVNNEQFF. CDR3 DNA: TGTGCCAGCAGGACAAGACAGGGCGTCAACAATGAGCAGTTCTTC. The complete variable domain, with remaining parts taken from reference TRBV5-6 and TRBJ2-1, reads DAGVTQSPTHLIKTRGQQVTLRCSPKSGHDTVSWYQQALGQGPQFIFQYYEEEERQRGNFPDRFSGHQFPNYSSELNVNALLLGDSALYLCASRTRQGVNNEQFFGPGTRLTVL.

The CDR3 bases are TGTGCCATAAAAGAGACTAGCGGTTACACAGATACGCAGTATTTT. Residues: CAIKETSGYTDTQYF. This sequence joins TRBV10-3 and TRBJ2-3; TRBD2 agrees at 9 bases. Germline-derived CDR1 and CDR2 are ENHRY and SYGVKD. The CDR3 spans 15 residues. V was pared by 9 bases and J by 2 bases, with 9 bases of the junction left unmatched.

This clone was observed once. The V call is TRBV28, the J call TRBJ1-1; D is unresolved. V gave up 8 bases and J gave up 0 bases, with 10 bases separating them. Germline V gives CDR1 MDHEN, CDR2 SYDVKM. The CDR3 has 13 amino acids. Here the CDR3 DNA reads TGTGCCAGCCGGGAGCTGTTGAACACTGAAGCTTTCTTT. Protein product: CASRELLNTEAFF. Combining the CDR3 with reference TRBV28 and TRBJ1-1 gives the whole variable domain DVKVTQSSRYLVKRTGEKVFLECVQDMDHENMFWYRQDPGLGLRLIYFSYDVKMKEKGDIPEGYSVSREKKERFSLILESASTNQTSMYLCASRELLNTEAFFGQGTRLTVV.

The chain employs TRBV5-1 and TRBJ1-5, with 7 bases that match TRBD1. Germline CDR1 SGHRS, CDR2 YFSETQ. The CDR3 runs 15 residues. The J segment lost 9 bases and the V segment lost 4 bases, leaving 13 bases of the junction unmatched. CDR3 sequence (DNA): TGCGCCAGCAGCCTGAACACAGGGGAGGAAGGGCCCCAGCATTTT. Translated: CASSLNTGEEGPQHF.

The rearrangement links TRBV7-9 to TRBJ2-2; the match to TRBD2 covers 11 bases. The CDR3 length is 16 residues. Germline CDR1 and CDR2: SEHNR and FQNEAQ (reference sequence). V gave up 5 bases and J gave up 5 bases; unmatched junction bases: 7. The DNA of the CDR3 is TGTGCCAGCAGCACCCGAGCTAGCGGGGGGACCGGGGAGCTGTTTTTT. Encoded protein: CASSTRASGGTGELFF. Filled out from reference TRBV7-9 and TRBJ2-2, the complete variable domain reads DTGVSQNPRHKITKRGQNVTFRCDPISEHNRLYWYRQTLGQGPEFLTYFQNEAQLEKSRLLSDRFSAERPKGSFSTLEIQRTEQGDSAMYLCASSTRASGGTGELFFGEGSRLTVL.

This clone was observed once. This rearrangement joins TRBV18 to TRBJ1-6, with 7 bases aligning to TRBD1. Trimming took 8 bases from V and 7 from J; bases not matched to a gene: 8. The CDR3 has 14 residues. The germline gives CDR1 KGHSH, CDR2 LQKENI. The CDR3 DNA is TGTGCCAGCACCCCGGGACAGTTCAATTCACCCCTCCACTTT. It encodes CASTPGQFNSPLHF.

This clone was found once. This chain links TRBV1 with TRBJ2-5; TRBD2 was called by the table and not checked on the DNA. TRBV1 is tagged as a pseudogene. The CDR3 is 18 residues long. CDR3 DNA: TGCACCAGCAGCCCGCCGGGTGCCGGAGCGGGGGCATCGTGGACCCAGTACTTC. Translated: CTSSPPGAGAGASWTQYF.

This chain uses TRBV19 with TRBJ1-2, with 8 bases lining up with TRBD1. Germline assignment: CDR1 LNHDA and CDR2 SQIVND (reference sequence). The CDR3 extends over 12 amino acids. V was clipped by 10 bases and J by 9 bases; unmatched bases: 10. The CDR3 DNA reads as TGTGCCACCCAGGACAGGGAGAGTAGCTACACCTTC. Translating gives CATQDRESSYTF.

The V call is TRBV14, the J call TRBJ1-3, with a weak D call TRBD1 (5 bases). CDR3 length: 15 amino acids. Per germline, CDR1 SGHDN and CDR2 FVKESK. V lost 1 base to trimming and J lost 0 bases, with 7 bases between them. The CDR3 loop is CASSQGTSSGNTIYF. CDR3 bases: TGTGCCAGCAGCCAAGGGACATCCTCTGGAAACACCATATATTTT.

The chain links TRBV15 to TRBJ1-4, with TRBD1 matching 7 bases. V gave up 5 bases and J gave up 7 bases; unmatched junction bases: 13. CDR3 size: 16 residues. Germline assignment: CDR1 LNHNV and CDR2 YYDKDF (reference sequence). This CDR3 is CATSGPLDRVAEKLFF. The DNA of the CDR3 is TGTGCCACCAGCGGACCTTTAGACAGGGTAGCTGAAAAACTGTTTTTT.

The rearrangement uses TRBV28 and TRBJ1-1; D unclear. Trimming took off 11 bases at V and 8 bases at J, with 18 bases between the two ends. The CDR3 runs 12 residues. The germline CDR1 and CDR2 sequences are MDHEN and SYDVKM. CDR3 in DNA: TGTGCCGCGAAAGGCCTTTGGGCCGAAGCTTTCTTT. This sequence encodes CAAKGLWAEAFF.

CDR3 nucleotide sequence: TGCGCCAGCAGCCCCGGGACGTCTAATGAAAAACTGTTTTTT. Its translation is CASSPGTSNEKLFF. This chain joins TRBV4-3 and TRBJ1-4; tentatively, D is TRBD1 (5 bases). The CDR3 runs 14 residues. Trimming left V 4 bases short and J 3 bases short, with 9 bases between. CDR1 and CDR2 from the germline V gene are LGHNA and YSLEER.

The J gene is TRBJ2-7, the V gene TRBV2; perhaps D is TRBD1 or TRBD2 (5 bases each). Germline CDR1 SNHLY, CDR2 FYNNEI. V shed 6 bases and J shed 0 bases, with 24 bases lying between them. This CDR3 spans 18 amino acids. For the CDR3, the DNA is TGTGCCAGCAGGGACACCCTCAGGGTAGGGAGAGGCTCCTACGAGCAGTACTTC. This translates into CASRDTLRVGRGSYEQYF.

The sample holds one count of this clone. The rearrangement joins TRBV5-1 to TRBJ2-3, with a possible D match to TRBD1 (5 bases). The CDR3 is 14 amino acids. V lost 3 bases, J lost 2 bases, and 10 bases lay in between. Per germline, CDR1 SGHRS and CDR2 YFSETQ. The CDR3 DNA sequence: TGCGCCAGCAGCTCCCAGGGCCCCACAGATACGCAGTATTTT. Translating gives CASSSQGPTDTQYF.

The genes are TRBV5-1 and TRBJ2-5; 10 bases are a match to TRBD2. V lost 3 bases, J lost 5 bases, and 16 bases stayed unmatched. The CDR3 is made up of 18 amino acids. Per germline, CDR1 SGHRS and CDR2 YFSETQ. The CDR3 here is CASSWGGLAGELVETQYF. The CDR3 DNA follows: TGCGCCAGCAGCTGGGGAGGGCTAGCGGGAGAATTGGTGGAGACCCAGTACTTC.

This chain uses TRBV6-1 with TRBJ2-1; 11 nucleotides line up with TRBD2. Losses at the gene ends were 7 bases for V and 4 bases for J; bases not matched to a gene: 3. This CDR3 spans 14 amino acids. Per the germline V gene, CDR1 is MNHNS and CDR2 is SASEGT. In DNA form, the CDR3 reads TGTGCCAGCACCACTAGCGGGAGTTACAATGAGCAGTTCTTC. Its translation: CASTTSGSYNEQFF.

V is TRBV30 and J is TRBJ2-5; D remains ambiguous. The CDR3 covers 13 residues. Germline values: CDR1 GTSNPN, CDR2 SVGIG (reference sequence). V gave up 5 bases and J gave up 0 bases, with 10 bases separating them. DNA of the CDR3: TGTGCCTGGTCCCCGGCTAACCAAGAGACCCAGTACTTC. It yields the protein CAWSPANQETQYF.

This clone was counted a few times. V is TRBV29-1 and J is TRBJ2-7; 13 bases fit TRBD2. V lost 6 bases and J lost 2; bases outside the gene matches: 10. The CDR3 consists of 16 residues. Germline values: CDR1 SQVTM, CDR2 ANQGSEA. The CDR3 nucleotides read TGCAGCGTAGATCACCCCGGGACTAGCGGGGCCTACGAGCAGTACTTC. Its translation is CSVDHPGTSGAYEQYF.

The chain has TRBV14 and TRBJ2-3; tentatively, D is TRBD1 or TRBD2 (5 bases each). The CDR3 spans 12 residues. V was pared by 3 bases and J by 6 bases, with 7 bases between. CDR1 is SGHDN and CDR2 is FVKESK in the germline V gene. The CDR3 nucleotides read TGTGCCAGCAGCCACGGGGCCGATACGCAGTATTTT. It is translated as CASSHGADTQYF. The full variable domain, its missing parts supplied by reference TRBV14 and TRBJ2-3, is EAGVTQFPSHSVIEKGQTVTLRCDPISGHDNLYWYRRVMGKEIKFLLHFVKESKQDESGMPNNRFLAERTGGTYSTLKVQPAELEDSGVYFCASSHGADTQYFGPGTRLTVL.

The chain recombines TRBV19 with TRBJ1-6; D is perhaps TRBD1 (6 bases). V lost 7 bases, J lost 7 bases, and 17 bases lay in between. The CDR3 length is 15 residues. Germline V gives CDR1 LNHDA, CDR2 SQIVND (reference sequence). Written as DNA, the CDR3 is TGTGCCAGTAATCGAGGGGGAAATGGAAATTCACCCCTCCACTTT. Encoded protein: CASNRGGNGNSPLHF.

The rearrangement links TRBV7-2 to TRBJ2-2; 9 nucleotides line up with TRBD1. The CDR3 spans 15 residues. Germline CDR1 is SGHTA and CDR2 is FQGNSA. V dropped 4 bases and J dropped 6; count of bases not matched to a gene: 6. CDR3 protein: CASSWGTGSAGELFF. For the CDR3, the DNA is TGTGCCAGCAGCTGGGGGACAGGGTCGGCCGGGGAGCTGTTTTTT.